A single sample gave rise to the 21 T cell receptor beta chains below, sequenced in a study of cytomegalovirus exposure and HLA in healthy donors. The primer mix had 60 Vbeta and 13 Jbeta primers. TCRdb's table, derived via immunoSEQ multiplex PCR, lists solely in-frame clones and lacks some. This repertoire shows 150,000 to 200,000 clones, approximately 83% found once; its top ten account for around 3.1%. What was sequenced was PBMCs. The receptor source for this set is a male donor in good health and CMV-seronegative.

The CDR3 spells CASIRDTDSYEQYF. In DNA form, the CDR3 reads TGCGCCAGCATCCGCGACACGGACTCCTACGAGCAGTACTTC. The V and J genes are TRBV5-1 and TRBJ2-7; D uncertain. This CDR3 comprises 14 residues. Germline V lookup: CDR1 SGHRS, CDR2 YFSETQ. V lost 6 bases to trimming and J lost 0 bases, with 13 bases between them. The whole variable domain, filled in from reference TRBV5-1 and TRBJ2-7, reads KAGVTQTPRYLIKTRGQQVTLSCSPISGHRSVSWYQQTPGQGLQFLFEYFSETQRNKGNFPGRFSGRQFSNSRSEMNVSTLELGDSALYLCASIRDTDSYEQYFGPGTRLTVT.

This chain uses TRBV6-1 with TRBJ2-5; D call uncertain. Trimming took off 8 bases at V and 5 bases at J, with 9 bases between the two ends. CDR1 and CDR2 (germline): MNHNS, SASEGT. The CDR3 runs 11 residues. CDR3 loop: CASGIRETQYF. DNA of the CDR3: TGTGCCAGCGGTATACGGGAGACCCAGTACTTC.

The CDR3 is CASSPPRYALTHNEQFF. CDR3 sequence (DNA): TGTGCCAGCTCACCCCCCAGGTATGCGCTGACGCACAATGAGCAGTTCTTC. The V gene is TRBV18, the J gene TRBJ2-1; D gene unclear. CDR3 length equals 17 residues. Trimming removed 3 bases from V and 5 bases from J, with 20 bases in between. CDR1 is KGHSH, CDR2 LQKENI, per germline.

The rearrangement joins TRBV5-1 to TRBJ1-5; D may be TRBD1 (6 bases). This CDR3 has 17 residues. The V end lost 4 bases, the J end lost 6 bases, and 23 bases lay between the germline ends. CDR1 is SGHRS and CDR2 is YFSETQ in the germline V gene. The CDR3 sequence: CASSPPLRGASVQPQHF. CDR3 nucleotides: TGCGCCAGCAGCCCACCTCTTCGGGGGGCCAGTGTTCAGCCCCAGCATTTT.

The V and J genes are TRBV23-1 and TRBJ2-5; 11 bases are a match to TRBD1. TRBV23-1 carries the ORF label, with uncertain function. The ends lost 4 bases at V and 2 bases at J; junction bases unmatched: 18. The CDR3 extends over 20 amino acids. CDR3 bases: TGCGCCAGCAGTCCCCTCTCACGCCCCAAGGACAGGGGGCGGCAAGAGACCCAGTACTTC. It is translated as CASSPLSRPKDRGRQETQYF.

This chain joins TRBV6-1 and TRBJ2-7; 10 positions agree with TRBD1. The CDR3 extends over 14 amino acids. Trimming removed 5 bases from V and 2 bases from J; junction bases left unmatched: 3. CDR1 is MNHNS and CDR2 is SASEGT in the germline V gene. The CDR3 loop is CASSKDRGTYEQYF. The CDR3 coding sequence is TGTGCCAGCAGTAAGGACAGGGGGACCTACGAGCAGTACTTC.

The genes are TRBV5-4 and TRBJ2-7; 8 nucleotides line up with TRBD2. V lost 3 bases to trimming and J lost 6 bases; unmatched junction nucleotides: 17. The CDR3 has 17 amino acids. Germline V gene sequence: CDR1 SGHNT, CDR2 YYREEE (reference sequence). The CDR3 coding sequence is TGTGCCAGCAGCTCGCAGGCGATCGGGACTAGAGGGAGCGAGCAGTACTTC. Amino acid sequence: CASSSQAIGTRGSEQYF.

The chain joins TRBV5-6 to TRBJ2-3, with D uncertain. Trimming removed 4 bases from V and 1 base from J, with 16 bases in between. CDR1 is SGHDT, CDR2 YYEEEE, per germline. This CDR3 spans 16 amino acids. The CDR3 protein is CASSAGSHSGTDTQYF. CDR3 nucleotides: TGTGCCAGCAGCGCCGGGTCTCATAGTGGCACAGATACGCAGTATTTT.

The chain carries TRBV5-8 and TRBJ2-2; 7 bases are shared with TRBD2. The CDR3 is 16 amino acids. The germline V gene encodes CDR1 SGHTS and CDR2 YDEGEE. J lost 2 bases, V lost 0 bases, and 4 bases had no gene match. DNA of the CDR3: TGTGCCAGCAGCTTGGGGCTAGCGGTCAACACCGGGGAGCTGTTTTTT. Its protein product is CASSLGLAVNTGELFF.

The rearrangement uses TRBV5-1 and TRBJ2-1; 8 bases agree with TRBD1. Unmatched junction bases numbered 11, after V lost 8 bases and J lost 1 base. This CDR3 is built from 16 residues. Per the germline V gene, CDR1 is SGHRS and CDR2 is YFSETQ. DNA for the CDR3: TGCGCCAGTCGAAAAGATACAGGGGGGTCCTACAATGAGCAGTTCTTC. This sequence encodes CASRKDTGGSYNEQFF.

This CDR3 reads CASSPGRGYNEQFF. Here the CDR3 DNA reads TGTGCCAGCAGTCCTGGGAGGGGATACAATGAGCAGTTCTTC. This chain joins TRBV7-3 and TRBJ2-1, with 7 positions matching TRBD2. The CDR3 has 14 residues. CDR1 and CDR2 (germline): SGHTA, FQGTGA. Trimming removed 6 bases from V and 4 bases from J; junction bases left unmatched: 6.

The chain joins TRBV7-9 to TRBJ1-1; no reliable D call. CDR1 SEHNR and CDR2 FQNEAQ come from the germline V gene (reference sequence). The V end was cut by 1 base, the J end by 11 bases, with 17 bases between. The CDR3 sequence is 14 residues long. Written as DNA, the CDR3 is TGTGCCAGCAGCTTAGAAAGAGCGCCCCCGCGGGCTTTCTTT. Protein sequence: CASSLERAPPRAFF.

V gene TRBV28 combines with J gene TRBJ1-4; perhaps TRBD1 as D (5 bases). From germline, CDR1 is MDHEN and CDR2 SYDVKM. The CDR3 runs to 14 residues. The V end lost 3 bases, the J end lost 8 bases, and 13 bases lay between the germline ends. The DNA for the CDR3 is TGTGCCAGCAGTTTCAGGGCTCTAAGCGAAAAACTGTTTTTT. Its translation is CASSFRALSEKLFF.

The chain's CDR3 is CASSPGQGLTENIQYF. In nucleotides, the CDR3 is TGTGCCAGCAGCCCGGGACAGGGGTTGACGGAAAACATTCAGTACTTC. The rearrangement links TRBV5-4 to TRBJ2-4; 10 bases agree with TRBD1. Unmatched junction bases numbered 9, after V lost 4 bases and J lost 5 bases. Per the germline V gene, CDR1 is SGHNT and CDR2 is YYREEE (reference sequence). The CDR3 has 16 amino acids. Using reference TRBV5-4 and TRBJ2-4 for the parts outside the CDR3, the full variable domain is ETGVTQSPTHLIKTRGQQVTLRCSSQSGHNTVSWYQQALGQGPQFIFQYYREEENGRGNFPPRFSGLQFPNYSSELNVNALELDDSALYLCASSPGQGLTENIQYFGAGTRLSVL.

In its sample, this clone was seen a few times. The chain joins TRBV7-2 to TRBJ1-2; no firm D call. CDR1 is SGHTA and CDR2 is FQGNSA in the germline V gene. The V end lost 1 base, the J end lost 2 bases, and 14 bases lay between the germline ends. The CDR3 contains 16 residues. CDR3 region: CASSLGPGTENYGYTF. DNA of the CDR3: TGTGCCAGCAGCTTAGGCCCAGGAACCGAGAACTATGGCTACACCTTC.

The chain links TRBV28 to TRBJ2-7, with TRBD2 identical over 10 bases. Germline lookup yields CDR1 MDHEN and CDR2 SYDVKM. After removal of 2 bases from V and 3 bases from J, the junction contained 4 bases not matched to a gene. The CDR3 has 15 amino acids. CDR3 nucleotides: TGTGCCAGCAGTTTACTAGCGGGGGAGCTCTACGAGCAGTACTTC. The encoded protein is CASSLLAGELYEQYF. The complete variable domain, with remaining parts taken from reference TRBV28 and TRBJ2-7, reads DVKVTQSSRYLVKRTGEKVFLECVQDMDHENMFWYRQDPGLGLRLIYFSYDVKMKEKGDIPEGYSVSREKKERFSLILESASTNQTSMYLCASSLLAGELYEQYFGPGTRLTVT.

This clone was seen a few times. The gene calls are TRBV28 and TRBJ2-3, with 8 bases aligning to TRBD1. Germline CDR1 reads MDHEN; CDR2 reads SYDVKM. CDR3 length: 16 residues. V was pared by 5 bases and J by 1 base, with 8 bases of the junction left unmatched. The CDR3 sequence: CASSRTPGGGTDTQYF. DNA for the CDR3: TGTGCCAGCAGTCGCACCCCAGGGGGCGGCACAGATACGCAGTATTTT.

The V call is TRBV2, the J call TRBJ2-5; TRBD2 agrees at 12 bases. The CDR3 is 14 residues long. The V gene end was trimmed by 7 bases and the J gene end by 2 bases; junction bases not matched to a gene: 2. CDR1 is SNHLY and CDR2 is FYNNEI in the germline V gene. CDR3 sequence (DNA): TGTGCCAGCACTGGGACTAGCGGGCAAGAGACCCAGTACTTC. It encodes CASTGTSGQETQYF. Based on the CDR3 plus reference TRBV2 and TRBJ2-5, the full variable domain is EPEVTQTPSHQVTQMGQEVILRCVPISNHLYFYWYRQILGQKVEFLVSFYNNEISEKSEIFDDQFSVERPDGSNFTLKIRSTKLEDSAMYFCASTGTSGQETQYFGPGTRLLVL.

The rearrangement links TRBV6-5 to TRBJ1-6; D is unclear. The CDR3 runs 16 residues. Trimming shortened V by 0 bases and J by 8 bases, and 14 bases separated the two germline ends. Germline V lookup: CDR1 MNHEY, CDR2 SVGAGI. The CDR3 nucleotides read TGTGCCAGCAGTTACTCTGGGAGTTCCTCGTATTCACCCCTCCACTTT. Amino acids: CASSYSGSSSYSPLHF.

This clone was seen only a few times. The gene calls are TRBV15 and TRBJ1-1; possibly TRBD1 for D (5 bases). The V end lost 1 base, the J end lost 1 base, and 10 bases lay between the germline ends. Germline CDR1 LNHNV, CDR2 YYDKDF (reference sequence). The CDR3 spans 15 residues. CDR3 bases: TGTGCCACCAGCAGAGTGAGGAGGGGGAACACTGAAGCTTTCTTT. It translates to CATSRVRRGNTEAFF.

The genes are TRBV28 and TRBJ1-2, with TRBD1 matching 10 bases. J gave up 4 bases and V 3 bases, and 2 bases lay outside the gene matches. CDR1 and CDR2 (germline): MDHEN, SYDVKM. The CDR3 runs 14 residues. CDR3 nucleotides: TGTGCCAGCAGTTTGACAGGGGGCGGCTATGGCTACACCTTC. Encoded protein: CASSLTGGGYGYTF.